These 2 T cell receptor beta chains were sequenced from one sample in a study of Graves' ophthalmopathy and Graves' hyperthyroidism. CDR3 regions of TCR beta were amplified from RNA transcripts. First-round RT-PCR employed HTBI primers, with a second-round multiplex PCR after it. TCRdb reprocessed the multiplex PCR reads via MiXCR and lists one record per CDR3 protein. The table has some 390,000 distinct CDR3 sequences, approximately 20% seen once. The sequenced sample was peripheral blood. The receptor set was obtained from a young woman with Graves' ophthalmopathy.

This clonotype was picked up one time. The chain links TRBV4-1 to TRBJ2-7; D is possibly TRBD2 (5 bases). This CDR3 comprises 19 residues. The germline V gene encodes CDR1 MGHRA and CDR2 YSYEKL. The V gene lost 2 bases and the J gene lost 6 bases, with 29 bases spanning the gap. The CDR3 is CASSQHSRPIGRTFGEQYF. The CDR3 DNA reads TGCGCCAGCAGCCAACACTCTCGTCCTATCGGACGGACTTTCGGCGAGCAGTACTTC.

This chain joins TRBV6-5 and TRBJ2-5; 7 bases are a match to TRBD2. V shed 0 bases, J shed 2 bases, and the junction held 6 bases outside the gene matches. The V gene's germline CDR1 is MNHEY and CDR2 SVGAGI. This CDR3 region has 16 residues. CDR3 in DNA: TGTGCCAGCAGTTACTCGAGCGGGACGGAACAAGAGACCCAGTACTTC. The encoded protein is CASSYSSGTEQETQYF.